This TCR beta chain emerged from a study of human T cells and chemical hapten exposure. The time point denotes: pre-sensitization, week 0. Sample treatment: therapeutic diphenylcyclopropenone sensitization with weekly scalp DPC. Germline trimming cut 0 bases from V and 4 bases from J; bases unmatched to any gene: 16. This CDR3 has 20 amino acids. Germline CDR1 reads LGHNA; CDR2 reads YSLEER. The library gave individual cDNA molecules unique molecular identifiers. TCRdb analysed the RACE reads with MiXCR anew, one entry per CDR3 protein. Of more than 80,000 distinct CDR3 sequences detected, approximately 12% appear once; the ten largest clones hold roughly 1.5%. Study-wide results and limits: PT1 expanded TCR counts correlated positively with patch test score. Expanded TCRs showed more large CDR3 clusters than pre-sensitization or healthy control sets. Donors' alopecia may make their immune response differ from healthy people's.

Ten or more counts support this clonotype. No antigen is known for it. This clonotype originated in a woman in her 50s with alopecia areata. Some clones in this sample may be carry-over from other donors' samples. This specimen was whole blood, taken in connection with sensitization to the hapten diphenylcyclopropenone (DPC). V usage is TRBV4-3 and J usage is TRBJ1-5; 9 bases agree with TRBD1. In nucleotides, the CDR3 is TGCGCCAGCAGCCAAGATATACCCCATGGGGGACAGGGTTTTAATCAGCCCCAGCATTTT. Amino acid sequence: CASSQDIPHGGQGFNQPQHF.